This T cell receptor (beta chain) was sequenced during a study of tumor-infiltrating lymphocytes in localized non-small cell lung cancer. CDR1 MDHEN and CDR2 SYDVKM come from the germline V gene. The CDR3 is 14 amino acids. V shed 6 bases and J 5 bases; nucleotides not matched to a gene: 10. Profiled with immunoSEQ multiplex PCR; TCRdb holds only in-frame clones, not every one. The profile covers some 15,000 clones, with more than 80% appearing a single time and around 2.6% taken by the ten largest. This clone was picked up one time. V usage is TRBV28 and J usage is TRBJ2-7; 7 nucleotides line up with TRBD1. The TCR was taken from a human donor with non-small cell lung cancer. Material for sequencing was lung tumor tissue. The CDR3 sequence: CASRLPGQYHEQYF. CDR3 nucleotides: TGTGCCAGCAGACTCCCGGGACAGTACCACGAGCAGTACTTC.